The 9 T cell receptor beta chains below come from one sample, sequenced in a study of T-cell reconstitution after alpha-beta-depleted transplantation in children. Library preparation (for TCRbeta) was performed with unique molecular identifiers. TCRdb re-called the PCR reads through MiXCR, storing one row per CDR3 protein. Here the sample spans roughly 120,000 distinct CDR3 sequences, 23% being singletons. Here the sequenced sample was PBMCs, mostly from graft donor cells, taken 180 days after TCRalphabeta/CD19-depleted stem cell transplant. These receptors all come from a male patient aged 2 to 9 who had a stem cell transplant for chronic granulomatous disease, so the T cells may come from the graft donor.

This clonotype was seen only a few times. The V gene is TRBV20-1, the J gene TRBJ2-2; 10 bases agree with TRBD2. Germline V gives CDR1 DFQATT, CDR2 SNEGSKA (reference sequence). The trim removed 6 bases at V and 3 bases at J, leaving 7 bases unmatched. The CDR3 is made up of 15 amino acids. CDR3 region: CSATGTSEYTGELFF. The CDR3 nucleotides read TGCAGTGCGACCGGGACTAGCGAATACACCGGGGAGCTGTTTTTT.

The J gene is TRBJ1-5, the V gene TRBV15; perhaps TRBD1 as D (6 bases). This CDR3 region has 13 residues. V was trimmed by 9 bases and J by 6 bases, leaving 15 bases between them. Germline-derived CDR1 and CDR2 are LNHNV and YYDKDF (reference sequence). The CDR3 spells CATADRTSQPQHF. In nucleotides, the CDR3 is TGTGCCACTGCGGACAGAACTAGTCAGCCCCAGCATTTT. The whole variable domain, remainder taken from reference TRBV15 and TRBJ1-5, is DAMVIQNPRYQVTQFGKPVTLSCSQTLNHNVMYWYQQKSSQAPKLLFHYYDKDFNNEADTPDNFQSRRPNTSFCFLDIRSPGLGDTAMYLCATADRTSQPQHFGDGTRLSIL.

Comment on this clonotype: A much bigger clone sits one base away, suggesting this may be a read error. The chain uses TRBV29-1 and TRBJ2-5; TRBD1 matches at 9 bases. J lost 5 bases, V lost 7 bases, and 8 bases had no gene match. This CDR3 spans 13 amino acids. From germline, CDR1 is SQVTM and CDR2 ANQGSEA. CDR3 region: CSAPGQGLETQYF. The CDR3 DNA sequence: TGCAGCGCACCGGGACAGGGTTTGGAGACCCAGTACTTC.

CDR3 DNA: TGCAGCGTTGAAGGACTAGCGGGAGACTACGAGCAGTACTTC. Amino acids: CSVEGLAGDYEQYF. V is TRBV29-1 and J is TRBJ2-7; the match to TRBD2 covers 12 bases. Per the germline V gene, CDR1 is SQVTM and CDR2 is ANQGSEA. CDR3 length: 14 residues. Trimming took 1 base from V and 3 from J; bases not matched to a gene: 1.

There are a few counts of this clonotype. This rearrangement joins TRBV18 to TRBJ1-1; maybe TRBD1 (5 bases). The CDR3 is 12 residues long. In germline, CDR1 is KGHSH, CDR2 LQKENI. V was trimmed by 5 bases and J by 4 bases, leaving 8 bases between them. This chain's CDR3 is CASSSRATEAFF. Here the CDR3 DNA reads TGTGCCAGCTCAAGCAGGGCCACTGAAGCTTTCTTT.

This clonotype has ten or more counts. The CDR3 nucleotides read TGTGCCAGCAGACGGACTAGCGGGGCCTCCTACGAGCAGTACTTC. Protein: CASRRTSGASYEQYF. V is TRBV12-3 or TRBV12-4 and J is TRBJ2-7, with TRBD2 matching over 12 bases. The length of the CDR3 is 15 residues. J gave up 0 bases and V 6 bases, and 3 bases lay outside the gene matches.

This clonotype was seen ten or more times. The gene calls are TRBV29-1 and TRBJ1-1; D is ambiguous. Trimming took 5 bases from V and 0 from J, leaving 10 bases between them. The germline V gene has CDR1 SQVTM and CDR2 ANQGSEA. This CDR3 has 13 amino acids. The CDR3 DNA reads TGCAGCGTTTCGAGGGAGGTGAACACTGAAGCTTTCTTT. Its translation: CSVSREVNTEAFF.

The chain links TRBV7-9 to TRBJ1-2; D is ambiguous. The CDR3 length is 8 residues. The V gene lost 5 bases and the J gene lost 10 bases, with 2 bases spanning the gap. Germline lookup yields CDR1 SEHNR and CDR2 FQNEAQ (reference sequence). CDR3 sequence reads: CASSDYTF. CDR3 in DNA: TGTGCCAGCAGCGACTACACCTTC.

This clonotype was counted between two and nine times. This chain joins TRBV12-3 or TRBV12-4 and TRBJ2-3; TRBD2 might be the D (8 bases). The CDR3 runs to 15 residues. Trimming stripped 6 bases from V and 6 bases from J, with 19 bases between. This CDR3 is CASSSTGGGWDTQYF. Here the CDR3 DNA reads TGTGCCAGCAGCTCAACGGGAGGGGGCTGGGATACGCAGTATTTT.